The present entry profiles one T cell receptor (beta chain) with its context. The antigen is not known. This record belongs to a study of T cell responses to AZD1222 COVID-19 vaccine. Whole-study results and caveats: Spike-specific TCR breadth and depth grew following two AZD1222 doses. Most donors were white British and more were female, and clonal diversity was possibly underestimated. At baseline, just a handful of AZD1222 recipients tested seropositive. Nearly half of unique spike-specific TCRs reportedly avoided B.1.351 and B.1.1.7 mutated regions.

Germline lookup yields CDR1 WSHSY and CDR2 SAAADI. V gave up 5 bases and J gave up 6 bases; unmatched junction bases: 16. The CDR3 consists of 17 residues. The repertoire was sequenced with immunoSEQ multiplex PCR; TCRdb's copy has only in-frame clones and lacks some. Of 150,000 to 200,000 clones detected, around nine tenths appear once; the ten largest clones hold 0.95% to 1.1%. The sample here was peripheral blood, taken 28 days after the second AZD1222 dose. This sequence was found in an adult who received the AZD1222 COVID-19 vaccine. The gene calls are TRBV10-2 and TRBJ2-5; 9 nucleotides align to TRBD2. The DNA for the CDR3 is TGCGCCAGCAGTCCCGGGAGTGGTGCGGGGGGGATAAAGACCCAGTACTTC. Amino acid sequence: CASSPGSGAGGIKTQYF.